One sample yielded the 20 T cell receptor beta chains listed below, sequenced in a study of CD8+CD57+ T cells in acquired aplastic anemia. Genomic DNA provided the template from which TCR beta VDJ and CDR3 profiles were obtained. TCRdb reanalysed the reads using MiXCR and keeps one entry per CDR3 protein. This table has around 130,000 distinct CDR3 sequences, 48% appearing once. The sequenced sample consisted of sorted CD4+, CD8+, or CD8+CD57+ T cells (not recorded which) from PBMCs. The source of these receptors is a human donor in good health, serving as a control.

The chain employs TRBV24-1 and TRBJ2-1, with TRBD2 identical over 7 bases. CDR3 length: 16 amino acids. Germline assignment: CDR1 KGHDR and CDR2 SFDVKD. V shed 1 base, J shed 0 bases, and the junction held 2 bases outside the gene matches. CDR3: CATSDLRGVSYNEQFF. The DNA for the CDR3 is TGTGCCACCAGTGATTTACGGGGGGTCTCCTACAATGAGCAGTTCTTC.

This clonotype was seen repeatedly, ten times or more. This chain links TRBV27 with TRBJ1-4; no definite D call. Trimming removed 3 bases at V and 6 bases at J, with 8 bases between. Germline loops: CDR1 MNHEY, CDR2 SMNVEV (reference sequence). CDR3 length equals 13 residues. As DNA, the CDR3 is TGTGCCAGCAGTTTCGGCATCTATGAAAAACTGTTTTTT. Translation gives CASSFGIYEKLFF.

There are many counts of this clonotype. V gene TRBV6-4 combines with J gene TRBJ1-5; a weak D match, TRBD1 (5 bases). The CDR3 extends over 15 amino acids. Germline V gives CDR1 MRHNA, CDR2 SNTAGT. Trimming stripped 10 bases from V and 4 bases from J, with 20 bases between. CDR3 nucleotide sequence: TGTGCCACCGAAAGGACGGGGGGGATGAATCAGCCCCAGCATTTT. It codes for CATERTGGMNQPQHF.

The chain is built from TRBV10-1 and TRBJ2-1; TRBD2 matches 14 bases. Germline CDR1 is WNHNN and CDR2 is SYGVQD (reference sequence). Unmatched junction bases numbered 14, after V lost 7 bases and J lost 9 bases. The length of the CDR3 is 17 residues. This CDR3 reads CASTRQTSGGVSSEQFF. The CDR3 DNA follows: TGCGCCAGCACTCGTCAGACTAGCGGGGGGGTTTCAAGTGAGCAGTTCTTC.

The rearrangement links TRBV24-1 to TRBJ2-1; D is ambiguous. The length of the CDR3 is 12 residues. The V end lost 4 bases, the J end lost 4 bases, and 4 bases lay between the germline ends. Germline CDR1 reads KGHDR; CDR2 reads SFDVKD. CDR3 protein: CATSDGYNEQFF. CDR3 DNA: TGTGCCACCAGTGACGGGTACAATGAGCAGTTCTTC.

The CDR3 sequence is CASSNRAGGNEQYF. CDR3 bases: TGTGCCAGCAGCAACCGAGCGGGGGGGAACGAGCAGTACTTC. The chain carries TRBV7-9 and TRBJ2-7; 10 nucleotides align to TRBD2. The germline V gene encodes CDR1 SEHNR and CDR2 FQNEAQ (reference sequence). V shed 5 bases, J shed 5 bases, and the junction held 6 bases outside the gene matches. The CDR3 covers 14 residues.

There are many counts of this clonotype. V is TRBV7-6 and J is TRBJ2-7; 9 bases align to TRBD1. CDR3 length: 16 amino acids. In germline, CDR1 is SGHVS, CDR2 FNYEAQ. V gave up 5 bases and J gave up 6 bases; unmatched junction bases: 14. In DNA form, the CDR3 reads TGTGCCAGCAGCGACATACGGGGACAGGGTTGGTTCGAGCAGTACTTC. The encoded protein is CASSDIRGQGWFEQYF.

The chain links TRBV7-3 to TRBJ2-7; D uncertain. From germline, CDR1 is SGHTA and CDR2 FQGTGA. This CDR3 is 11 amino acids long. With 8 bases removed from V and 6 bases from J, the gap between germline ends came to 11 bases. The CDR3 loop is CASVASSEQYF. The CDR3, as DNA: TGTGCCAGCGTCGCGAGCTCCGAGCAGTACTTC.

This clonotype was counted many times. V and J are TRBV12-3 or TRBV12-4 and TRBJ2-1, with D unresolved. CDR3 length equals 15 residues. With 3 bases removed from V and 2 bases from J, the gap between germline ends came to 11 bases. The CDR3 nucleotides read TGTGCCAGCAGTTTCAGTACCGACACCTACAATGAGCAGTTCTTC. It codes for CASSFSTDTYNEQFF.

The chain links TRBV10-3 to TRBJ2-3; TRBD2 might be the D (7 bases). Looked up from germline, CDR1 is ENHRY and CDR2 is SYGVKD. The CDR3 loop spans 18 amino acids. V was clipped by 4 bases and J by 2 bases, with 22 bases between them. The CDR3 DNA sequence: TGTGCCATCAGTGGACCGGGGGGCCATACTAAATTCACAGATACGCAGTATTTT. It translates to CAISGPGGHTKFTDTQYF.

There are many counts of this clonotype. This sequence joins TRBV11-2 and TRBJ1-2; D unresolved. Per the germline V gene, CDR1 is SGHAT and CDR2 is FQNNGV. The CDR3 runs to 14 residues. The ends were cut back, 4 bases at V and 8 bases at J, with 17 bases in the middle. Here the CDR3 reads CASSSLRGHLGYTF. CDR3 nucleotide sequence: TGTGCCAGCAGCTCCCTGCGAGGCCATCTCGGCTACACCTTC.

V gene TRBV10-1 combines with J gene TRBJ1-6; weak D call: TRBD1 (5 bases). CDR3 size: 11 residues. Trimming shortened V by 3 bases and J by 15 bases, and 9 bases separated the two germline ends. Germline V gives CDR1 WNHNN, CDR2 SYGVQD (reference sequence). The CDR3 sequence: CASSDGTLLHF. DNA of the CDR3: TGCGCCAGCAGTGATGGGACCCTCCTCCACTTT.

This chain links TRBV10-3 with TRBJ2-7; 9 bases agree with TRBD1. The length of the CDR3 is 14 residues. V lost 8 bases, J lost 7 bases, and 12 bases stayed unmatched. CDR1 is ENHRY, CDR2 SYGVKD, per germline. The CDR3 DNA is TGTGCCATCGGGGACAGGGCGACTCAGCGAGAGCAGTACTTC. Its translation: CAIGDRATQREQYF.

This clonotype has a count of ten or more. The chain joins TRBV12-3 or TRBV12-4 to TRBJ2-7, with 7 bases that match TRBD2. The trim removed 3 bases at V and 1 base at J, leaving 6 bases unmatched. The CDR3 is made up of 15 amino acids. The DNA of the CDR3 is TGTGCCAGCAGTTTCGGGCACGGGGGGTCCTACGAGCAGTACTTC. Translation: CASSFGHGGSYEQYF.

This clonotype came up many times. V gene TRBV20-1 combines with J gene TRBJ1-1; D gene ambiguous. The CDR3 totals 13 residues. Germline V gene lookup returns CDR1 DFQATT and CDR2 SNEGSKA (reference sequence). Trimming took off 0 bases at V and 1 base at J, with 6 bases between the two ends. CDR3 nucleotides: TGCAGTGCTAGAGATGATCGGAACACTGAAGCTTTCTTT. Protein sequence: CSARDDRNTEAFF.

V gene TRBV20-1 combines with J gene TRBJ2-5, with D possibly called TRBD1 or TRBD2 (6 bases each). The better agreement between TRBJ2-1 and the DNA end casts doubt on the J call. CDR3 length equals 11 residues. Germline V gene data show CDR1 as DFQATT and CDR2 as SNEGSKA (reference sequence). DNA for the CDR3: TGCAGTGCAAAACGGGGGCATGAGCAGTTCTTC. This translates into CSAKRGHEQFF.

The chain is built from TRBV19 and TRBJ2-7; 9 bases fit TRBD1. CDR3 length equals 15 residues. The germline V gene encodes CDR1 LNHDA and CDR2 SQIVND (reference sequence). V was pared by 5 bases and J by 2 bases, with 7 bases of the junction left unmatched. The CDR3 DNA reads as TGTGCCAGTAGTTTCACAGGGGGCCTAACCTACGAGCAGTACTTC. It specifies CASSFTGGLTYEQYF.

The V gene is TRBV29-1, the J gene TRBJ2-7, with 9 bases that match TRBD1. The CDR3 contains 13 residues. Germline CDR1 SQVTM, CDR2 ANQGSEA. The CDR3 reads CSGTDRGSYEQYF. The CDR3 bases are TGCAGTGGGACGGACAGGGGCTCCTACGAGCAGTACTTC.

This clonotype has a count of ten or more. This rearrangement joins TRBV6-2 or TRBV6-3 to TRBJ2-7, with D perhaps matching TRBD2 (5 bases). CDR3 length equals 17 residues. CDR1 is MNHEY, CDR2 SVGEGT, per germline. V lost 2 bases and J lost 4, with 21 bases in between. The CDR3, as DNA: TGTGCCAGCAGTTACGGAGGAAAGGGCAGTCGGGCATACGAGCAGTACTTC. This codes for CASSYGGKGSRAYEQYF.

This clonotype was found many times. The chain joins TRBV11-2 to TRBJ2-5, with 9 nucleotides matching TRBD2. The V and J ends lost 5 bases and 0 bases, in that order; junction bases with no gene match: 4. The germline V gene has CDR1 SGHAT and CDR2 FQNNGV. The CDR3 contains 15 residues. CDR3 sequence (DNA): TGTGCCAGCAGCCCGACTAGCGGACACCAAGAGACCCAGTACTTC. Protein sequence: CASSPTSGHQETQYF.